This T cell receptor (beta chain) was observed in a study of identifying expanded T cells in peripheral blood. Study-wide findings and caveats: Differentially abundant clones: around 1.2 between replicates, approximately 15 at roughly 15 days, less than 20 at four. Across healthy donors, higher total template counts meant significantly greater approximately two-week count variance.

TCRdb's copy holds only in-frame clones and misses some; the assay was immunoSEQ multiplex PCR. The sample lists about 86,000 clones, about 85% occurring once. No infections or other immune events were documented during collection. The CDR3 sequence is 17 residues long. Germline V CDR1 and CDR2: SGHTA, FQGNSA. The germline V and J ends were trimmed by 5 bases and 4 bases, with 24 bases remaining between them. Details on this clone: What it binds is unknown.

The chain uses TRBV7-2 and TRBJ2-7; D is tentatively TRBD1 or TRBD2 (5 bases each). The TCR was taken from a person aged 18 to 75 in good health. The sequenced material came from blood. This CDR3 is CASSPSPTGHPLYEQYF. The CDR3 coding sequence is TGTGCCAGCAGCCCATCCCCCACGGGGCATCCTTTATACGAGCAGTACTTC.